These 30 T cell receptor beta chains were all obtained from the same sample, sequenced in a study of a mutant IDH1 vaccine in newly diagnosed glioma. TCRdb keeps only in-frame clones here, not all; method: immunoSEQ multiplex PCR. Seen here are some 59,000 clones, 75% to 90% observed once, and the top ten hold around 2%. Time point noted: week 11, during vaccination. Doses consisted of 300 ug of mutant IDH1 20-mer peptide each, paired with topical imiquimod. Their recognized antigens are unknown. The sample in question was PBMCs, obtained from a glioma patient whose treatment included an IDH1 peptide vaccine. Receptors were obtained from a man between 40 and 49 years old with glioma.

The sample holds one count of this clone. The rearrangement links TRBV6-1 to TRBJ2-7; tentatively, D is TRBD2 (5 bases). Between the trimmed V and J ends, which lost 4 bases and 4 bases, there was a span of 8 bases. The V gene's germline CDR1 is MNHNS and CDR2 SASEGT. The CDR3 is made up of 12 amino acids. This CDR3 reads CASSATRYEQYV. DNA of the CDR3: TGTGCCAGCAGTGCCACTAGATACGAGCAGTACGTC.

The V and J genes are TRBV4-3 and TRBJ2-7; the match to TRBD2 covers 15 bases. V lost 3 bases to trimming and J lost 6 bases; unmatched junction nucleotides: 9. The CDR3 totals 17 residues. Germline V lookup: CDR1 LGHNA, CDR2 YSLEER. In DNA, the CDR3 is TGCGCCAGCAGCCAGGCTGGACTAGCGGGAGGGCAGAGCGAGCAGTACTTC. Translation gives CASSQAGLAGGQSEQYF.

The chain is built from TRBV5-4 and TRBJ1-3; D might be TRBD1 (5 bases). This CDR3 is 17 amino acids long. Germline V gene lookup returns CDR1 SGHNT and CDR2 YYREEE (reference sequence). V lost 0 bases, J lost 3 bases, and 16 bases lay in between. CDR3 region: CASSLGGPGRGGNTIYF. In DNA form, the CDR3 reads TGTGCCAGCAGCTTGGGAGGGCCGGGACGGGGTGGAAACACCATATATTTT. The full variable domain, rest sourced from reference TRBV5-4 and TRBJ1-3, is ETGVTQSPTHLIKTRGQQVTLRCSSQSGHNTVSWYQQALGQGPQFIFQYYREEENGRGNFPPRFSGLQFPNYSSELNVNALELDDSALYLCASSLGGPGRGGNTIYFGEGSWLTVV.

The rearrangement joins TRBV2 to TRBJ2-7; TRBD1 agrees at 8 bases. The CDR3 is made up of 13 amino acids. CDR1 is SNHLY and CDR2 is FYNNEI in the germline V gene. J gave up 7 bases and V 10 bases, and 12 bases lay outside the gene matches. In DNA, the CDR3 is TGTGCCACCCAAGGGGACAGGTTGGGAGAGCAGTACGTC. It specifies CATQGDRLGEQYV.

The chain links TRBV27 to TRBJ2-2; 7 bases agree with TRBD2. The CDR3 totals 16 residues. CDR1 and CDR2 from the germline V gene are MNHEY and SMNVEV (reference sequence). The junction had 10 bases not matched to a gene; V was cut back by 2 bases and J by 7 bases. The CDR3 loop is CASSLAGVTNVGELFF. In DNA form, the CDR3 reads TGTGCCAGCAGTTTAGCGGGAGTTACCAACGTCGGGGAGCTGTTTTTT.

The CDR3 sequence: CASSELGTMNTGELFF. The CDR3 DNA reads as TGTGCCAGCAGTGAACTGGGGACAATGAACACCGGGGAGCTGTTTTTT. The chain joins TRBV6-1 to TRBJ2-2; D may be TRBD1 (6 bases). The CDR3 runs 16 residues. The germline gives CDR1 MNHNS, CDR2 SASEGT. V shed 2 bases and J shed 1 base, with 11 bases lying between them.

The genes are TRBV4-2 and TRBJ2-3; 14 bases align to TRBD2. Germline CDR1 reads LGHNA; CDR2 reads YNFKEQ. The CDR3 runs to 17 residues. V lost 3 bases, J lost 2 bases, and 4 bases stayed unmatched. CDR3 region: CASSQGLAGEITDTQYF. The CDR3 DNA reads TGTGCCAGCAGCCAGGGACTAGCGGGGGAAATCACAGATACGCAGTATTTT.

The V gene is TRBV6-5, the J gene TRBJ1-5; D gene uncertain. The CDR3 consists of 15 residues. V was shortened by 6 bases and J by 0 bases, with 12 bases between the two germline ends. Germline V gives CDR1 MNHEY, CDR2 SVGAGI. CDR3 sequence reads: CASSPRAASNQPQHF. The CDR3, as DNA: TGTGCCAGCAGCCCCCGGGCGGCTAGCAATCAGCCCCAGCATTTT.

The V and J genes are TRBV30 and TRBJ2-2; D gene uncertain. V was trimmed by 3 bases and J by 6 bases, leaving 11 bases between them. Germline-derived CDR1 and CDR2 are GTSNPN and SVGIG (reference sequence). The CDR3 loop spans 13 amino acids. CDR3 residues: CAWRDLVAGELFF. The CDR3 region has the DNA TGTGCCTGGAGAGACTTGGTCGCCGGGGAGCTGTTTTTT.

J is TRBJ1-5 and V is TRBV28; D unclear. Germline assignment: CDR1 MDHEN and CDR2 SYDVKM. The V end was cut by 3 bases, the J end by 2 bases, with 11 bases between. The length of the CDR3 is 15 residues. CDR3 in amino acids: CASSFGGQGNQPQHF. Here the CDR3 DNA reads TGTGCCAGCAGTTTTGGAGGGCAGGGCAATCAGCCCCAGCATTTT. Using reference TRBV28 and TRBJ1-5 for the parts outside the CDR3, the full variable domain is DVKVTQSSRYLVKRTGEKVFLECVQDMDHENMFWYRQDPGLGLRLIYFSYDVKMKEKGDIPEGYSVSREKKERFSLILESASTNQTSMYLCASSFGGQGNQPQHFGDGTRLSIL.

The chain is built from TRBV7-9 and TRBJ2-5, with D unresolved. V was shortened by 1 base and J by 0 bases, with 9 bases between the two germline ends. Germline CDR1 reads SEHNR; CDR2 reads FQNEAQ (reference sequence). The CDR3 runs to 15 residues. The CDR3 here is CASSLVGSYQETQYF. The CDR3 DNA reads TGTGCCAGCAGCTTAGTAGGCAGCTACCAAGAGACCCAGTACTTC.

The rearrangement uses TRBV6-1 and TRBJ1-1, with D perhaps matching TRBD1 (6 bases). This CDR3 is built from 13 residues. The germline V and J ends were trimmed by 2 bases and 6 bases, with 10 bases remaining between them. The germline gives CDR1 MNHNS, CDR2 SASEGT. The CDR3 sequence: CASSERGTSEAFF. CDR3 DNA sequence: TGTGCCAGCAGTGAACGAGGGACATCTGAAGCTTTCTTT.

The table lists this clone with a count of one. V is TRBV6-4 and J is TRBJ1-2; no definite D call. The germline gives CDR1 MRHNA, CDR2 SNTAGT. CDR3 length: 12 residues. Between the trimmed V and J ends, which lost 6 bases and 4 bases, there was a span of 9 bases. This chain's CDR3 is CASRGYGYGYTF. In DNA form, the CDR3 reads TGTGCCAGCAGGGGGTATGGCTATGGCTACACCTTC.

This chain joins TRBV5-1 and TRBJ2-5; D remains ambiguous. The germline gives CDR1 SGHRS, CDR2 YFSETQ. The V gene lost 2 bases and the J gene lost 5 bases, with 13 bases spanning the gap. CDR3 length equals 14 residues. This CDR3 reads CASSFMTSRETQYF. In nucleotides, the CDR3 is TGCGCCAGCAGCTTTATGACCAGCCGGGAGACCCAGTACTTC.

CDR3 DNA sequence: TGCGCCAGCAGCCACGCGATCCTACTAGCGGGAGCCCTGGAGAGCACAGATACGCAGTATTTT. Translated: CASSHAILLAGALESTDTQYF. This sequence joins TRBV4-3 and TRBJ2-3; 11 bases agree with TRBD2. V was pared by 3 bases and J by 0 bases, with 17 bases of the junction left unmatched. This CDR3 spans 21 amino acids. Germline V gene data show CDR1 as LGHNA and CDR2 as YSLEER.

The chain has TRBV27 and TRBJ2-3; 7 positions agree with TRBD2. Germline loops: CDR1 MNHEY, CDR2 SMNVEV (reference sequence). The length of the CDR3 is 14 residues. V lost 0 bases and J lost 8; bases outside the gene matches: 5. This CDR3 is CASSLSGPSGTQYF. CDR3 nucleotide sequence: TGTGCCAGCAGTTTATCGGGCCCTAGCGGTACGCAGTATTTT.

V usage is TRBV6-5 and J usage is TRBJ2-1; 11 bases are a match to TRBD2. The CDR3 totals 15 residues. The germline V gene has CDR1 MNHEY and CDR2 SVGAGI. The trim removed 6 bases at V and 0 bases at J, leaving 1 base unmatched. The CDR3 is CASRLAGGSYNEQFF. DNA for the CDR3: TGTGCCAGCAGGCTAGCGGGGGGCTCCTACAATGAGCAGTTCTTC.

The CDR3 loop reads CASSPQRTQGRETQYF. In nucleotides, the CDR3 is TGTGCCAGCAGCCCTCAGAGGACCCAGGGGCGGGAGACCCAGTACTTC. The chain joins TRBV5-4 to TRBJ2-5, with a possible D match to TRBD1 (6 bases). Trimming left V 4 bases short and J 5 bases short, with 21 bases between. This CDR3 contains 16 residues. Germline loops: CDR1 SGHNT, CDR2 YYREEE (reference sequence).

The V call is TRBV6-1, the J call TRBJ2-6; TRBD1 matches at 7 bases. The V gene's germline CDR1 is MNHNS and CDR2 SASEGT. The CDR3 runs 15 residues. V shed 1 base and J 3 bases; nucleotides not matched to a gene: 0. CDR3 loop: CASSEGQGGANVLTF. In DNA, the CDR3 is TGTGCCAGCAGTGAAGGACAGGGTGGGGCCAACGTCCTGACTTTC.

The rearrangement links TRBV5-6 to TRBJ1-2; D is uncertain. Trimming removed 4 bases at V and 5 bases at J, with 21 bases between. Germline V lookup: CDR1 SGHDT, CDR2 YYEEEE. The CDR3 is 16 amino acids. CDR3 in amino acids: CASSQDRLRDRYGYTF. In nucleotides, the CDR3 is TGTGCCAGCAGCCAAGACCGGTTAAGAGATAGGTATGGCTACACCTTC. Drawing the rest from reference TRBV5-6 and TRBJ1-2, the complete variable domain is DAGVTQSPTHLIKTRGQQVTLRCSPKSGHDTVSWYQQALGQGPQFIFQYYEEEERQRGNFPDRFSGHQFPNYSSELNVNALLLGDSALYLCASSQDRLRDRYGYTFGSGTRLTVV.

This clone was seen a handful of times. The CDR3 is CASSLSRLSGNTIYF. The CDR3 DNA follows: TGCGCCAGCAGTCTCAGCCGCCTCTCTGGAAACACCATATATTTT. This chain connects TRBV4-3 to TRBJ1-3; no clear D gene. V was trimmed by 6 bases and J by 0 bases, leaving 12 bases between them. The CDR3 sequence is 15 residues long. Per the germline V gene, CDR1 is LGHNA and CDR2 is YSLEER.

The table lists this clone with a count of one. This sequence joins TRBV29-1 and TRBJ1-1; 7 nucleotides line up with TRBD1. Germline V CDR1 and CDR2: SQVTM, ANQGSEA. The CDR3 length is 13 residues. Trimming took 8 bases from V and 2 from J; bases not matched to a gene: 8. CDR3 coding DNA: TGCAGCTTCTCGGGACAGCCTAACACTGAAGCTTTCTTT. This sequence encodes CSFSGQPNTEAFF.

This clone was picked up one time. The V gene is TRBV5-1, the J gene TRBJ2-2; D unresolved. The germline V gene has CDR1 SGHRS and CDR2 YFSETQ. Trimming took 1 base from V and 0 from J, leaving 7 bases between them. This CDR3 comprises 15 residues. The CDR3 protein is CASSLTDPNTGELFF. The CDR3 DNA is TGCGCCAGCAGCTTGACAGATCCGAACACCGGGGAGCTGTTTTTT.

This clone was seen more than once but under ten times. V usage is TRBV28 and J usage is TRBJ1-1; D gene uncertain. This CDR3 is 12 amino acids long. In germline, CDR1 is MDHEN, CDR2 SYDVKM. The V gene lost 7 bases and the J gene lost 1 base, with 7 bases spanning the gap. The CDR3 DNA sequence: TGTGCCAGCACCGGACCGAACACTGAAGCTTTCTTT. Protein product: CASTGPNTEAFF.

The CDR3: CASSSRGDGYTF. The DNA of the CDR3 is TGTGCCAGCAGCTCCAGAGGGGATGGCTACACCTTC. The chain is built from TRBV11-1 and TRBJ1-2; possible D gene TRBD1, 5 bases. The V gene's germline CDR1 is SGHAT and CDR2 FQDESV (reference sequence). The ends were cut back, 4 bases at V and 6 bases at J, with 9 bases in the middle. CDR3 size: 12 residues.

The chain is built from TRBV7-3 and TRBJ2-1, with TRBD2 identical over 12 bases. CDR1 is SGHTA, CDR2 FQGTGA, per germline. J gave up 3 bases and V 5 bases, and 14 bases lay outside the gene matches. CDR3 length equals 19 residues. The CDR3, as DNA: TGTGCCAGCAGCATACGTGGCCTTGGACTAGCGGGAATCTACAATGAGCAGTTCTTC. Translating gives CASSIRGLGLAGIYNEQFF.

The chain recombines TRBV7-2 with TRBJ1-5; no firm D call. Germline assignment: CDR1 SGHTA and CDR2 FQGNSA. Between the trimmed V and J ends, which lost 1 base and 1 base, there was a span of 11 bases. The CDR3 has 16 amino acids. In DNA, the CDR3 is TGTGCCAGCAGCTTAGGCTGGCGGGGAAGCAATCAGCCCCAGCATTTT. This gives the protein CASSLGWRGSNQPQHF.

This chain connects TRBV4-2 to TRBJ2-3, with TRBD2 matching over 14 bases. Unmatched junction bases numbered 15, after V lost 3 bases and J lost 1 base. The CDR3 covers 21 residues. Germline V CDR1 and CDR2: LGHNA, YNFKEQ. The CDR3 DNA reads TGTGCCAGCAGCCACGACTCCCGGGGGACTAGCGGGAGTGGGGGCACAGATACGCAGTATTTT. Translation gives CASSHDSRGTSGSGGTDTQYF.

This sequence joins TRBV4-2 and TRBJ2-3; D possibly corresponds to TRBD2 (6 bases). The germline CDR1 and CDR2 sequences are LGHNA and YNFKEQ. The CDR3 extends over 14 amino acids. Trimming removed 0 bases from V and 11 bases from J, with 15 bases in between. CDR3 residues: CASSQERAGSGQYF. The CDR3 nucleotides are TGTGCCAGCAGCCAAGAAAGGGCGGGGAGCGGGCAGTATTTT.

The CDR3 DNA is TGCGCCAGCAGCTTTCTCCCAGGGGTAGGTACTGAAGCTTTCTTT. Its translation is CASSFLPGVGTEAFF. The chain links TRBV4-3 to TRBJ1-1, with D perhaps matching TRBD1 (6 bases). Germline loops: CDR1 LGHNA, CDR2 YSLEER. The V and J ends lost 5 bases and 5 bases respectively, with 18 bases between them. CDR3 length: 15 amino acids.